Each of the 22 T cell receptor beta chains below was sequenced from the same sample in a study of blood T cell repertoires in COVID-19. Sequenced by immunoSEQ multiplex PCR; TCRdb stores in-frame clones only, minus some. Of approximately 150,000 clones listed, about 85% were seen once; the top ten hold roughly 5%. The sample taken for sequencing was peripheral blood. The receptors here all came from a woman aged 45 to 65 with COVID-19, enrolled during active disease.

The chain has TRBV15 and TRBJ1-1; D call uncertain. The CDR3 extends over 13 amino acids. Germline V gene data show CDR1 as LNHNV and CDR2 as YYDKDF (reference sequence). V lost 0 bases and J 5 bases, leaving 7 bases between the germline ends. The CDR3 DNA sequence: TGTGCCACCAGCAGAGATCAGTGGACTGAAGCTTTCTTT. As protein: CATSRDQWTEAFF. The full variable domain, with the rest looked up from reference TRBV15 and TRBJ1-1, is DAMVIQNPRYQVTQFGKPVTLSCSQTLNHNVMYWYQQKSSQAPKLLFHYYDKDFNNEADTPDNFQSRRPNTSFCFLDIRSPGLGDTAMYLCATSRDQWTEAFFGQGTRLTVV.

V and J are TRBV5-1 and TRBJ1-2; 7 bases line up with TRBD1. V was pared by 7 bases and J by 3 bases, with 15 bases of the junction left unmatched. Germline loops: CDR1 SGHRS, CDR2 YFSETQ. CDR3 length: 16 amino acids. The CDR3 DNA is TGCGCCAGCTCCCCAGGGACAGTTCCTAGGGACTATGGCTACACCTTC. This codes for CASSPGTVPRDYGYTF.

J is TRBJ1-2 and V is TRBV3-1 (or the pseudogene TRBV3-2), with 9 positions matching TRBD1. The junction had 15 bases not matched to a gene; V was cut back by 4 bases and J by 3 bases. CDR1 and CDR2 (germline): LGHDT, YNNKEL (reference sequence). The CDR3 extends over 18 amino acids. The CDR3 DNA follows: TGTGCCAGCAGCCCAATAGCGGGACAGGGAAAGGTCGACTATGGCTACACCTTC. Its translation is CASSPIAGQGKVDYGYTF.

The genes are TRBV7-6 and TRBJ1-2; D unclear. The CDR3 has 14 residues. Trimming pared 2 bases from V and 0 bases from J, leaving 7 bases between. Germline V gives CDR1 SGHVS, CDR2 FNYEAQ. In DNA, the CDR3 is TGTGCCAGCAGCTTAACACCGACTAACTATGGCTACACCTTC. As protein: CASSLTPTNYGYTF. The complete variable domain, with remaining parts taken from reference TRBV7-6 and TRBJ1-2, reads GAGVSQSPRYKVTKRGQDVALRCDPISGHVSLYWYRQALGQGPEFLTYFNYEAQQDKSGLPNDRFSAERPEGSISTLTIQRTEQRDSAMYRCASSLTPTNYGYTFGSGTRLTVV.

V and J are TRBV7-6 and TRBJ2-7; TRBD1 aligns across 11 bases. V shed 7 bases, J shed 0 bases, and the junction held 5 bases outside the gene matches. CDR1 and CDR2 from the germline V gene are SGHVS and FNYEAQ. This CDR3 contains 15 residues. CDR3 coding DNA: TGTGCCAGCACAGGAGGGACAGGGGGCTCCTACGAGCAGTACTTC. The encoded protein is CASTGGTGGSYEQYF.

The chain couples TRBV19 to TRBJ2-2, with 7 bases that match TRBD1. V was pared by 4 bases and J by 5 bases, with 7 bases of the junction left unmatched. This CDR3 is 15 amino acids long. Germline V gene lookup returns CDR1 LNHDA and CDR2 SQIVND (reference sequence). CDR3 in amino acids: CASSTRAGGTGELFF. CDR3 sequence (DNA): TGTGCCAGTAGTACCCGCGCAGGGGGAACCGGGGAGCTGTTTTTT.

This chain joins TRBV27 and TRBJ1-1, with 8 bases that match TRBD1. With 3 bases clipped from V and 5 bases from J, the junction kept 2 bases outside the gene matches. The CDR3 totals 13 residues. Germline assignment: CDR1 MNHEY and CDR2 SMNVEV (reference sequence). The CDR3 here is CASSLTGVTEAFF. The CDR3 bases are TGTGCCAGCAGTTTGACAGGGGTGACTGAAGCTTTCTTT.

The chain couples TRBV7-9 to TRBJ2-2, with 9 positions matching TRBD1. CDR3 size: 15 residues. Looked up from germline, CDR1 is SEHNR and CDR2 is FQNEAQ (reference sequence). The V gene end was trimmed by 5 bases and the J gene end by 4 bases; junction bases not matched to a gene: 5. The CDR3 spells CASSPGTGFTGELFF. The DNA for the CDR3 is TGTGCCAGCAGCCCCGGGACAGGGTTCACCGGGGAGCTGTTTTTT.

The CDR3 here is CASSYVVTSGGYEQYF. In DNA form, the CDR3 reads TGTGCCAGCAGTTACGTTGTGACTAGCGGGGGGTACGAGCAGTACTTC. The chain recombines TRBV6-5 with TRBJ2-7, with 13 bases that match TRBD2. With 2 bases clipped from V and 4 bases from J, the junction kept 5 bases outside the gene matches. This CDR3 has 16 residues. Germline CDR1 MNHEY, CDR2 SVGAGI.

The rearrangement links TRBV11-2 to TRBJ1-2, with D perhaps TRBD1 (6 bases). The CDR3 contains 15 residues. V dropped 2 bases and J dropped 7 bases, with 17 bases sitting between them. Germline CDR1 reads SGHAT; CDR2 reads FQNNGV. The CDR3 DNA sequence: TGTGCCAGCAGCTTAAGATCAGGACAGTCCTCTGGCTACACCTTC. Translation gives CASSLRSGQSSGYTF.

This rearrangement joins TRBV6-5 to TRBJ2-5, with a tentative D call TRBD2 (6 bases). Trimming stripped 1 base from V and 1 base from J, with 7 bases between. The CDR3 is made up of 14 amino acids. In germline, CDR1 is MNHEY, CDR2 SVGAGI. CDR3 in amino acids: CASSYFSGQETQYF. The CDR3 DNA follows: TGTGCCAGCAGTTACTTTAGCGGCCAAGAGACCCAGTACTTC.

The chain is built from TRBV6-5 and TRBJ2-2, with 8 bases aligning to TRBD2. Germline assignment: CDR1 MNHEY and CDR2 SVGAGI. V lost 6 bases and J lost 1; bases outside the gene matches: 4. The CDR3 extends over 15 amino acids. The CDR3 is CASRAGDRNTGELFF. The CDR3 DNA follows: TGTGCCAGCAGAGCGGGAGACAGGAACACCGGGGAGCTGTTTTTT.

As to this clone: The junction does not match germline at one end; this may be a read error. The chain couples TRBV3-1 (or the pseudogene TRBV3-2) to TRBJ2-3; 8 bases fit TRBD2. The CDR3 totals 14 residues. CDR1 LGHDT and CDR2 YNNKEL come from the germline V gene (reference sequence). The CDR3 DNA follows: TGTGCCAGCAGCCCCGGGACTAGAACAGAGACGCAGTATTTT. It codes for CASSPGTRTETQYF.

The rearrangement links TRBV27 to TRBJ2-1; 10 bases match TRBD2. Trimming cost V 2 bases and J 3 bases; bases outside gene matches: 7. Germline CDR1 and CDR2: MNHEY and SMNVEV (reference sequence). The CDR3 has 17 residues. CDR3 region: CASSLTASGGHYNEQFF. The CDR3 region has the DNA TGTGCCAGCAGTTTAACAGCTAGCGGGGGACACTACAATGAGCAGTTCTTC.

The chain has TRBV18 and TRBJ1-5, with TRBD1 identical over 9 bases. Germline values: CDR1 KGHSH, CDR2 LQKENI. J gave up 0 bases and V 0 bases, and 9 bases lay outside the gene matches. The length of the CDR3 is 19 residues. The DNA for the CDR3 is TGTGCCAGCTCACCACCGTCGACAGGGGGAATCCTTAGCAATCAGCCCCAGCATTTT. Translation gives CASSPPSTGGILSNQPQHF.

V and J are TRBV6-6 and TRBJ2-5, with D tentatively TRBD1 (5 bases). The germline gives CDR1 MNHNY, CDR2 SVGAGI (reference sequence). Trimming cost V 6 bases and J 5 bases, with 7 bases left between them. CDR3 size: 11 residues. The CDR3 region is CASSSGETQYF. Here the CDR3 DNA reads TGTGCCAGCAGCTCAGGGGAGACCCAGTACTTC.

The chain joins TRBV6-4 to TRBJ2-1; 7 positions match TRBD1. Per the germline V gene, CDR1 is MRHNA and CDR2 is SNTAGT. The CDR3 contains 17 residues. V lost 3 bases and J lost 0; bases outside the gene matches: 8. The CDR3 bases are TGTGCCAGCAGTGAAAAGGGACAGAGTGACTCCTACAATGAGCAGTTCTTC. Translated, it gives CASSEKGQSDSYNEQFF.

This chain joins TRBV16 and TRBJ1-5; perhaps TRBD1 as D (5 bases). Germline V gene sequence: CDR1 KGHSY, CDR2 FQNENV. The CDR3 runs to 19 residues. Trimming left V 0 bases short and J 1 base short, with 19 bases between. Here the CDR3 reads CASSQSLFGLGGSNQPQHF. CDR3 nucleotide sequence: TGTGCCAGCAGCCAATCTTTGTTCGGTCTGGGGGGGAGCAATCAGCCCCAGCATTTT.

This chain links TRBV27 with TRBJ2-5; 16 bases align to TRBD2. Per germline, CDR1 MNHEY and CDR2 SMNVEV (reference sequence). J was trimmed by 5 bases and V by 2 bases; bases with no gene match: 11. CDR3 length: 19 residues. CDR3 DNA: TGTGCCAGCAGTTTAAATTTCGGGACTAGCGGGGGGGCCAGGGAGACCCAGTACTTC. This sequence encodes CASSLNFGTSGGARETQYF.

The chain has TRBV6-5 and TRBJ2-2; D unresolved. CDR3 length equals 13 residues. Trimming took off 11 bases at V and 5 bases at J, with 15 bases between the two ends. Germline CDR1 MNHEY, CDR2 SVGAGI. The CDR3 protein is CASKLGWTGELFF. In nucleotides, the CDR3 is TGTGCCTCAAAGCTGGGCTGGACCGGGGAGCTGTTTTTT.

V and J are TRBV2 and TRBJ2-2; 8 nucleotides agree with TRBD1. Germline-derived CDR1 and CDR2 are SNHLY and FYNNEI. This CDR3 is 15 amino acids long. The V segment lost 4 bases and the J segment 0 bases; nucleotides outside the gene matches: 1. CDR3 sequence (DNA): TGTGCCAGCAGTGTACAGGGGGCGAACACCGGGGAGCTGTTTTTT. Translated, it gives CASSVQGANTGELFF.

The chain employs TRBV5-6 and TRBJ2-1; D is undetermined. V lost 5 bases to trimming and J lost 6 bases, with 9 bases between them. The germline V gene has CDR1 SGHDT and CDR2 YYEEEE. This CDR3 has 12 residues. The CDR3 region has the DNA TGTGCCAGCAGACTAACAAGCAATGAGCAGTTCTTC. It encodes CASRLTSNEQFF.